The T cell receptor (beta chain) under discussion was sequenced for a study of blood T cell repertoires in COVID-19. Overall study: The origin of the acute and convalescent COVID-19 samples was the United States, Italy and Spain. T cells, B-cell-depleted T cells, or PBMCs supplied cDNA or gDNA.

V gave up 6 bases and J gave up 0 bases, with 17 bases separating them. The CDR3 spans 16 residues. Germline CDR1 and CDR2: MNHEY and SVGEGT. In the authors' workflow: Estimated nucleated cell counts came from reference gene primer amplification. The data were produced by immunoSEQ multiplex PCR, yet TCRdb's version contains in-frame clones alone and is incomplete. The V and J calls and clone size are taken from that table; D and trimming were inferred from the DNA. The sample carries 75,000 to 95,000 clones, around 83% recorded once. The chain combines TRBV6-2 or TRBV6-3 with TRBJ2-5, with a tentative D call TRBD1 (6 bases). This TCR derives from a man in his sixties with acute or convalescent COVID-19. The sample taken for sequencing was peripheral blood. The CDR3, as DNA: TGTGCCAGCAGCCACCCCCGCAGGGGTAACCAAGAGACCCAGTACTTC. Its translation: CASSHPRRGNQETQYF.